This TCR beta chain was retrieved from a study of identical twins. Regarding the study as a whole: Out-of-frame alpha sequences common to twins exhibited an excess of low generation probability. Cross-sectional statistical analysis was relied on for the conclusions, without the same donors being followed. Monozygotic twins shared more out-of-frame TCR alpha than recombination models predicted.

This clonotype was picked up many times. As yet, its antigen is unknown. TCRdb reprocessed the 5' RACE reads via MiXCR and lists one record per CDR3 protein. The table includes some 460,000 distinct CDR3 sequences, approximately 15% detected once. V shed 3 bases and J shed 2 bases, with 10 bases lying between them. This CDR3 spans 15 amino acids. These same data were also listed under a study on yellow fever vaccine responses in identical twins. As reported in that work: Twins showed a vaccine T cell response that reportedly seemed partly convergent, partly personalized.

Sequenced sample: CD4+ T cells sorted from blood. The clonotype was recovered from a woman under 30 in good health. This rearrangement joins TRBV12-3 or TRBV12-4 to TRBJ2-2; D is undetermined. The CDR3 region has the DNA TGTGCCAGCAGTTTGAGGCCCGTTAACACCGGGGAGCTGTTTTTT. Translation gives CASSLRPVNTGELFF.